The following is a T cell receptor beta chain sequence with its context. Its cognate antigen is unknown. Germline V CDR1 and CDR2: MNHEY, SVGAGI. V was clipped by 4 bases and J by 2 bases; unmatched bases: 4. This CDR3 is built from 14 residues. This specimen comes from a study of beta chain features in type 1 diabetes. Findings and limits, study-wide: Patients showed naive, central memory and Treg TCRB repertoires that appeared more similar than those of healthy donors. Patients with Type 1 diabetes showed moderately but significantly shorter TCRB CDR3s in all four CD4+ subsets. Because the template was cDNA, high-expressing cells might be over-represented.

Sequencing targeted expressed TCRB transcripts, as all isolated RNA had been reverse transcribed. Each sample of naive, central memory or regulatory T cells had, on average, roughly 3.6 million reads. Assay used: immunoSEQ multiplex PCR; TCRdb lists only in-frame clones, some missing. Of 130,000 or so clones listed, around 17% are singletons. The chain recombines TRBV6-5 with TRBJ2-7, with 8 bases fitting TRBD1. The sample consisted of central memory CD4+ T cells from blood. The receptor was derived from a man aged 30-40 years with type 1 diabetes. The CDR3 coding sequence is TGTGCCAGCAGTTCCCAACAGGGGGCCTACGAGCAGTACTTC. It codes for CASSSQQGAYEQYF.